These T cell receptor beta chains were read from a single sample in a study of blood T cell repertoires in COVID-19. Only in-frame clones appear in the TCRdb table, and some are missing; sequencing was by immunoSEQ multiplex PCR. Of under 350,000 clones listed, roughly 90% are singletons. The sequenced sample was PBMCs or T cells enriched from blood (not recorded which). All receptors come from a woman between 35 and 50 years old who had recovered from COVID-19. Each CDR3 is given with its conserved first and last residue. The D gene is left open where the match is weak. The size field is filled for only some rows; it gives once, few, many or a size class.

>-|TRBV6-6|TRBJ1-1|TRBD1|16
CASIAGQVIMNTEAFF
TGTGCCAGCATCGCCGGACAGGTCATCATGAACACTGAAGCTTTCTTT
>once|TRBV29-1|TRBJ1-2|-|13
CSVEDPTRNGYTF
TGCAGCGTTGAAGATCCCACGCGGAATGGCTACACCTTC
>once|TRBV30|TRBJ1-5|-|15
CAWRKADGFNQPQHF
TGTGCCTGGCGGAAAGCGGACGGTTTCAATCAGCCCCAGCATTTT
>-|TRBV5-6|TRBJ2-3|TRBD1|16
CASSLGRDRVTDTQYF
TGTGCCAGCAGCTTGGGGCGAGACAGGGTTACAGATACGCAGTATTTT
>-|TRBV18|TRBJ1-2|TRBD1|13
CASSSTGGYGYTF
TGTGCCAGCTCATCTACAGGGGGCTATGGCTACACCTTC
>-|TRBV6-1|TRBJ2-1|TRBD2|16
CASSELGGRGSNEQFF
TGTGCCAGCAGTGAACTGGGCGGGAGGGGGAGCAATGAGCAGTTCTTC
>-|TRBV30|TRBJ1-4|-|14
CAWSWGLGGEKLFF
TGTGCCTGGAGTTGGGGACTGGGCGGCGAAAAACTGTTTTTT
>-|TRBV10-3|TRBJ1-2|-|13
CAGSGGGDYGYTF
TGTGCCGGCAGTGGGGGGGGCGACTATGGCTACACCTTC
>-|TRBV3-1/TRBV3-2|TRBJ2-3|TRBD2|18
CASSQDAARAGGGDTQYF
TGTGCCAGCAGCCAGGATGCCGCTAGAGCGGGAGGGGGAGATACGCAGTATTTT
>many|TRBV4-1|TRBJ1-5|TRBD1|15
CASSQWDRGDQPQHF
TGCGCCAGCAGCCAGTGGGACAGGGGTGATCAGCCCCAGCATTTT
>-|TRBV6-5|TRBJ2-3|-|15
CASSSPGRFFGTQYF
TGTGCCAGCTCTAGCCCGGGCCGTTTTTTCGGTACGCAGTATTTT
>-|TRBV7-6|TRBJ2-1|TRBD2|15
CASSLVSGSYNEQFF
TGTGCCAGCAGCTTAGTTAGCGGGTCCTACAATGAGCAGTTCTTC
>-|TRBV5-1|TRBJ1-1|-|14
CASSLSTGNTEAFF
TGCGCCAGCAGCTTATCTACAGGGAACACTGAAGCTTTCTTT
>-|TRBV18|TRBJ1-3|TRBD1|15
CASSPGTASGNTIYF
TGTGCCAGCTCACCTGGGACAGCCTCTGGAAACACCATATATTTT
>-|TRBV18|TRBJ2-2|-|14
CASSEFQGTGELFF
TGTGCCAGCTCAGAATTCCAGGGGACCGGGGAGCTGTTTTTT
>-|TRBV5-6|TRBJ2-1|-|16
CASSLGRVASYNEQFF
TGTGCCAGCAGCCTGGGTCGGGTAGCGAGTTACAATGAGCAGTTCTTC
>once|TRBV5-1|TRBJ1-3|-|14
CASSVGGPGNTIYF
TGCGCCAGTTCGGTGGGGGGGCCTGGAAACACCATATATTTT
>-|TRBV2|TRBJ1-1|-|12
CASIGVNTEAFF
TGTGCCAGCATAGGGGTGAACACTGAAGCTTTCTTT
>-|TRBV20-1|TRBJ2-1|TRBD2|15
CSASQTSGPYNEQFF
TGCAGTGCTAGTCAGACTAGCGGCCCATACAATGAGCAGTTCTTC
>-|TRBV6-4|TRBJ1-6|-|13
CASSDLQVSPLHF
TGTGCCAGCAGTGACTTACAAGTTTCACCCCTCCACTTT
>-|TRBV7-3|TRBJ1-3|-|14
CASSSGISGNTIYF
TGTGCCAGCAGCTCCGGGATTTCTGGAAACACCATATATTTT
>-|TRBV19|TRBJ2-7|TRBD1|14
CASTTGTGSSEQYF
TGTGCCAGTACAACCGGGACAGGGTCGTCCGAGCAGTACTTC